This T cell receptor (beta chain) was captured in a study of cytomegalovirus exposure and HLA in healthy donors. Study-level information: HLA-typed donors contributed 80 million to 85 million unique TCRs, which were held in an early data release.

Both 60 Vbeta primers and 13 Jbeta primers went into the PCR. The assay was immunoSEQ multiplex PCR, and TCRdb's table has in-frame clones only and misses some. The table has about 95,000 clones, about 80% seen once; the top ten hold approximately 9.9%. A remark on this clone: The antigen is not known.

This CDR3 has 14 residues. Germline-derived CDR1 and CDR2 are SGHRS and YFSETQ. Trimming pared 0 bases from V and 3 bases from J, leaving 8 bases between. Regarding the study as a whole: There were several of the most significant clusters that appeared linked to common viral pathogens in a later analysis. Association of around 17,000 TCR beta sequences with HLA alleles was found at 0.05 false discovery rate in a later analysis. Analyzed later, most CMV-associated TCR beta chains appeared HLA-restricted.

This clonotype was sampled from a man between 18 and 35 years old in good health and CMV-seropositive. The chain combines TRBV5-1 with TRBJ2-3; no firm D call. Source material: PBMCs. CDR3 sequence reads: CASSLASRTDTQYF. The CDR3 coding sequence is TGCGCCAGCAGCTTGGCTTCGAGAACAGATACGCAGTATTTT.